The 17 T cell receptor beta chains below all came from one sample that was sequenced in a study of shared clonotypes between healthy human individuals. Using immunoSEQ multiplex PCR, the repertoire was profiled, and TCRdb retains in-frame clones only, with some absent. The profile covers roughly 2 million clones, with about 94% appearing a single time and 0.1% to 0.15% taken by the ten largest. Source material: naive CD4+ T cells sorted from blood. This sample's subset: CD45RA+ positively selected. The receptors originated from a man aged 18 to 29 in good health.

This CDR3 reads CAISDGGGYEQYF. In nucleotides, the CDR3 is TGTGCCATCAGTGATGGGGGCGGCTACGAGCAGTACTTC. This chain connects TRBV10-3 to TRBJ2-7, with a possible D match to TRBD1 (6 bases). CDR1 and CDR2 from the germline V gene are ENHRY and SYGVKD. Trimming pared 3 bases from V and 3 bases from J, leaving 9 bases between. The CDR3 runs to 13 residues.

This clone was seen only once. This CDR3 is CASKPGTDTQYF. CDR3 coding DNA: TGTGCCAGCAAGCCTGGCACAGATACGCAGTATTTT. This chain uses TRBV6-6 with TRBJ2-3; no clear D. The CDR3 is 12 amino acids. The V and J ends lost 7 bases and 1 base respectively, with 6 bases between them. CDR1 is MNHNY, CDR2 SVGAGI, per germline (reference sequence).

The chain recombines TRBV4-3 with TRBJ2-2, with 15 bases lining up with TRBD2. Germline CDR1 is LGHNA and CDR2 is YSLEER. V lost 1 base, J lost 5 bases, and 5 bases stayed unmatched. CDR3 size: 18 residues. The CDR3 is CASSQGTSGRARTGELFF. CDR3 coding DNA: TGCGCCAGCAGCCAAGGGACTAGCGGGAGGGCTCGGACCGGGGAGCTGTTTTTT.

This rearrangement joins TRBV10-3 to TRBJ2-7, with 7 bases that match TRBD2. Looked up from germline, CDR1 is ENHRY and CDR2 is SYGVKD. The CDR3 extends over 14 amino acids. The ends lost 3 bases at V and 3 bases at J; junction bases unmatched: 5. CDR3 loop: CAISDGGFGYEQYF. CDR3 in DNA: TGTGCCATCAGTGACGGGGGGTTTGGCTACGAGCAGTACTTC.

This chain uses TRBV4-1 with TRBJ2-7; unclear D gene. This CDR3 contains 16 residues. The germline CDR1 and CDR2 sequences are MGHRA and YSYEKL. Between the trimmed V and J ends, which lost 5 bases and 0 bases, there was a span of 17 bases. CDR3 residues: CASSDKGPLSSYEQYF. The CDR3 DNA reads as TGCGCCAGCAGCGATAAAGGACCTCTCTCCTCCTACGAGCAGTACTTC.

V is TRBV18 and J is TRBJ1-1; D unclear. Germline assignment: CDR1 KGHSH and CDR2 LQKENI. V lost 2 bases, J lost 3 bases, and 7 bases lay in between. This CDR3 region has 13 residues. Here the CDR3 DNA reads TGTGCCAGCTCACCAAAAAGGCACACTGAAGCTTTCTTT. Translated: CASSPKRHTEAFF.

This chain uses TRBV10-2 with TRBJ2-1; 8 nucleotides line up with TRBD2. The CDR3 totals 15 residues. Trimming cost V 7 bases and J 4 bases; bases outside gene matches: 9. Germline values: CDR1 WSHSY, CDR2 SAAADI. The CDR3 region has the DNA TGCGCCAGCACGGTACCAGGACTAGCTTACAATGAGCAGTTCTTC. Translation: CASTVPGLAYNEQFF.

Only one count was recorded for this clone. The chain combines TRBV6-5 with TRBJ1-2; a weak D match, TRBD1 (5 bases). Germline lookup yields CDR1 MNHEY and CDR2 SVGAGI. The CDR3 has 14 amino acids. Trimming shortened V by 2 bases and J by 3 bases, and 10 bases separated the two germline ends. In nucleotides, the CDR3 is TGTGCCAGCAGTTACGACAGCCAATACTATGGCTACACCTTC. As protein: CASSYDSQYYGYTF.

This clone was observed once. The J gene is TRBJ1-4, the V gene TRBV7-8; 11 bases match TRBD1. The CDR3 spans 16 residues. Germline values: CDR1 SGHVS, CDR2 FQNEAQ. The chain's CDR3 is CATRDRGRSTNEKLFF. The CDR3 DNA follows: TGTGCAACCCGGGACAGGGGGAGGTCTACTAATGAAAAACTGTTTTTT.

The chain joins TRBV28 to TRBJ1-5, with D maybe TRBD1 (5 bases). This CDR3 region has 15 residues. Germline CDR1 reads MDHEN; CDR2 reads SYDVKM. Deletions cut 5 bases from V and 4 bases from J, with 15 bases between. CDR3 loop: CASSTGGLGNQPQHF. CDR3 DNA: TGTGCCAGCAGTACCGGGGGGTTGGGGAATCAGCCCCAGCATTTT.

The chain links TRBV5-4 to TRBJ1-1, with 9 positions matching TRBD1. CDR3 length: 16 residues. Trimming took 4 bases from V and 1 from J; bases not matched to a gene: 8. From germline, CDR1 is SGHNT and CDR2 YYREEE (reference sequence). The DNA for the CDR3 is TGTGCCAGCAGCCGCCCGGGACAGGGAACGAACACTGAAGCTTTCTTT. Residues: CASSRPGQGTNTEAFF.

This clone has just one count. The gene calls are TRBV14 and TRBJ2-7; D is perhaps TRBD1 or TRBD2 (5 bases each). Germline V gene lookup returns CDR1 SGHDN and CDR2 FVKESK. Trimming shortened V by 5 bases and J by 5 bases, and 16 bases separated the two germline ends. This CDR3 spans 14 amino acids. As DNA, the CDR3 is TGTGCCAGCAGCGTCCCCGGGGCTTCCCACGAGCAGTACTTC. Its protein is CASSVPGASHEQYF.

DNA of the CDR3: TGCGCCAGCAGTCTCGTAAGGGGAAAAGAAAAACTGTTTTTT. The encoded protein is CASSLVRGKEKLFF. This chain uses TRBV4-1 with TRBJ1-4; D possibly corresponds to TRBD1 (5 bases). Trimming took 6 bases from V and 8 from J, leaving 16 bases between them. The CDR3 covers 14 residues. Germline V lookup: CDR1 MGHRA, CDR2 YSYEKL.

The genes are TRBV6-1 and TRBJ2-7; TRBD2 aligns across 9 bases. The CDR3 is 16 residues long. J lost 2 bases, V lost 2 bases, and 7 bases had no gene match. Germline lookup yields CDR1 MNHNS and CDR2 SASEGT. The CDR3 sequence is CASSESRTSDAYEQYF. Here the CDR3 DNA reads TGTGCCAGCAGTGAAAGTAGGACTAGCGATGCCTACGAGCAGTACTTC.

Notes on this clone: The junction does not match germline at one end; this may be a read error. The chain joins TRBV7-8 to TRBJ1-3; maybe TRBD1 (6 bases). The germline CDR1 and CDR2 sequences are SGHVS and FQNEAQ. The CDR3 runs 13 residues. The CDR3 is CASGQKSGSTIYF. The DNA of the CDR3 is TGTGCCAGCGGACAGAAGTCCGGAAGCACCATATATTTT.

Remarks on this clone: Distinct nucleotide sequences in the sample also encode this CDR3. V gene TRBV5-4 combines with J gene TRBJ1-2; 7 bases line up with TRBD1. V was pared by 0 bases and J by 2 bases, with 4 bases of the junction left unmatched. Germline-derived CDR1 and CDR2 are SGHNT and YYREEE (reference sequence). The CDR3 extends over 15 amino acids. The CDR3 region is CASSLADRVNYGYTF. The CDR3 bases are TGTGCCAGCAGCTTGGCCGACAGGGTCAACTATGGCTACACCTTC.

A word on this clone: Other DNA sequences within the sample encode an identical CDR3. The V and J genes are TRBV6-5 and TRBJ1-1; D remains ambiguous. V shed 0 bases and J shed 2 bases, with 7 bases lying between them. CDR3 length equals 14 residues. CDR1 is MNHEY, CDR2 SVGAGI, per germline. In DNA form, the CDR3 reads TGTGCCAGCAGTTACTCGATGGGAAACACTGAAGCTTTCTTT. Translated, it gives CASSYSMGNTEAFF.